The source of this T cell receptor beta chain is a study of beta chain features in type 1 diabetes. Only a few counts were recorded for this clone. As every portion of the isolated RNA was reverse transcribed, the sequencing read expressed TCRB transcripts. Here immunoSEQ multiplex PCR was the method, and the copy in TCRdb shows in-frame clones only, minus some. This table holds 900,000 or so clones, roughly a sixth found once. V was cut by 3 bases and J by 3 bases, with 8 bases left in between. Germline values: CDR1 KGHSH, CDR2 LQKENI. The CDR3 spans 13 residues. The clonotype was recovered from a woman in her late teens or twenties in good health. Sequencing used naive CD4+ T cells from blood. The rearrangement uses TRBV18 and TRBJ1-2, with D maybe TRBD1 (5 bases). The CDR3 loop reads CASSPRDDYGYTF. The CDR3, as DNA: TGTGCCAGCTCACCCCGGGACGACTATGGCTACACCTTC.